This T cell receptor (beta chain) is drawn from a study of shared clonotypes between healthy human individuals. The V gene's germline CDR1 is SEHNR and CDR2 FQNEAQ (reference sequence). V lost 4 bases and J lost 3, with 16 bases in between. The CDR3 sequence is 15 residues long. Replicate sorted-subset PCRs were loaded with 150 to 250 ng DNA, approximately 31,000 T cell genomes. In the authors' workflow: ImmunoSEQ gave junction-only sequences without quality scores, so filtering differed. Clones were sequenced by immunoSEQ multiplex PCR, and TCRdb holds only the in-frame ones, with some missing. V and J calls plus clone size are reproduced from that table; the DNA served to infer D and trimming. The sample consists of around 79,000 clones, over 55% of them appearing once. In its sample, this clone was seen many times.

Material: memory CD8+ T cells sorted from blood. The subset: CD45RO+ cells pooled with CCR7-negative TemRA cells. The chain is built from TRBV7-9 and TRBJ2-7, with D unresolved. The sequence came from a young man in good health. The CDR3, as DNA: TGTGCCAGCAGCTCACGGCAGGCACAGCGCTACGAGCAGTACTTC. Protein sequence: CASSSRQAQRYEQYF.